The 3 T cell receptor beta chains below all came from one sample that was sequenced in a study of CXCR3-negative and CXCR3-positive naive CD8 T cells. TRB cDNA libraries were made by UMI-labeled 5' RACE. After re-calling the 5' RACE reads, TCRdb lists one entry per CDR3 protein, DNA absent. The listing records over 100,000 distinct CDR3 sequences. General study findings and limits: Against CXCR3-negative naive cells, CXCR3-positive naive cells showed more hydrophobic TRB CDR3s.

Their antigens remain unidentified. Sequenced material: naive CXCR3+ CD8+ T cells from blood. Described subset: CD45RO-CCR7+CD27+CD95- naive CD8+ T cells expressing CXCR3 (TNR3+). The receptors were sampled from a human donor in good health. Some clones in this sample may be carry-over from other donors' samples.

The CDR3: CASSQELVVADTQYF. The chain couples TRBV3-1 to TRBJ2-3. Germline assignment: CDR1 LGHDT and CDR2 YNNKEL (reference sequence). The length of the CDR3 is 15 residues.

The chain employs TRBV7-9 and TRBJ2-1. CDR1 and CDR2 (germline): SEHNR, FQNEAQ (reference sequence). The CDR3 length is 14 residues. This CDR3 is CASSPHLSYNEQFF.

The V gene is TRBV29-1, the J gene TRBJ1-1; lacking DNA, the TRBD1 call made by TCRdb goes unchecked. Germline-derived CDR1 and CDR2 are SQVTM and ANQGSEA. This CDR3 is built from 13 residues. CDR3: CRHNRGLNTEAFF.